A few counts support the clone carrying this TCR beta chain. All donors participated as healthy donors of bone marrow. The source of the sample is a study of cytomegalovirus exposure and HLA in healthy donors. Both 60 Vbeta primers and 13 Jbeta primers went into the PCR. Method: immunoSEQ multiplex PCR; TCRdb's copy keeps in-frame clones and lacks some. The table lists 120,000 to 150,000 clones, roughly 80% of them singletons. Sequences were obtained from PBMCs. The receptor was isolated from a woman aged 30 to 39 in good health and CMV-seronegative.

Written as DNA, the CDR3 is TGTGCCAGCACCGGACAGGGGGATGAAAAACTGTTTTTT. This sequence encodes CASTGQGDEKLFF. V and J are TRBV6-1 and TRBJ1-4; TRBD1 aligns across 10 bases. The CDR3 runs to 13 residues. The J segment lost 6 bases and the V segment lost 7 bases, leaving 2 bases of the junction unmatched. Germline V lookup: CDR1 MNHNS, CDR2 SASEGT.